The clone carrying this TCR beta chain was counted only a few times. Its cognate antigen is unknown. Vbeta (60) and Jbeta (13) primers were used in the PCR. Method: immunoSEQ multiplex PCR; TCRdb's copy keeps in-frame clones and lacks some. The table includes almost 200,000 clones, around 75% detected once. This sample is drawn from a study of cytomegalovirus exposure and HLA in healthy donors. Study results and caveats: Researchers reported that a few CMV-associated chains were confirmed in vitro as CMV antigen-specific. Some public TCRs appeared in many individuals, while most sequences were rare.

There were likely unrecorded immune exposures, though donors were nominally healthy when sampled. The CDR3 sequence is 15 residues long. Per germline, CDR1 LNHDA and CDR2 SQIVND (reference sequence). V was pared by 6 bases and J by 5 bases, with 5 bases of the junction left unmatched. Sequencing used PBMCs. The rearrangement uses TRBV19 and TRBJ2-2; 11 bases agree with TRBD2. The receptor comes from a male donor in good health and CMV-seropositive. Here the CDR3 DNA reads TGTGCCAGTAGCGGGACTAGCGGAGCTACCGGGGAGCTGTTTTTT. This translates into CASSGTSGATGELFF.